This entry concerns a single TCR beta chain. No antigen is known for it. The data are from a study of T-cell memory formation after mild COVID-19. TCRdb independently ran MiXCR on the 5' RACE reads; one entry per CDR3 protein. Of fewer than 700,000 distinct CDR3 sequences detected, over 15% appear once; the ten largest clones hold around 13%. General study points: Pre-infection memory already had some responding clones, implying cross-reactive memory joined.

The CDR3 has 12 residues. Trimming took 5 bases from V and 8 from J, leaving 10 bases between them. The germline V gene encodes CDR1 SSHAT and CDR2 FNYEAQ (reference sequence). The clonotype originates from an adult woman who had mild COVID-19 (a few samples of this study predate the infection). Cell type and time point are not known. Sequenced material: PBMCs or a T cell subset sorted from them (not recorded which). V usage is TRBV7-7 and J usage is TRBJ2-1, with unresolved D. The chain's CDR3 is CASSPLADEQFF. The CDR3 bases are TGTGCCAGCAGCCCCCTCGCGGATGAGCAGTTCTTC. Based on the CDR3 plus reference TRBV7-7 and TRBJ2-1, the full variable domain is GAGVSQSPRYKVTKRGQDVTLRCDPISSHATLYWYQQALGQGPEFLTYFNYEAQPDKSGLPSDRFSAERPEGSISTLTIQRTEQRDSAMYRCASSPLADEQFFGPGTRLTVL.